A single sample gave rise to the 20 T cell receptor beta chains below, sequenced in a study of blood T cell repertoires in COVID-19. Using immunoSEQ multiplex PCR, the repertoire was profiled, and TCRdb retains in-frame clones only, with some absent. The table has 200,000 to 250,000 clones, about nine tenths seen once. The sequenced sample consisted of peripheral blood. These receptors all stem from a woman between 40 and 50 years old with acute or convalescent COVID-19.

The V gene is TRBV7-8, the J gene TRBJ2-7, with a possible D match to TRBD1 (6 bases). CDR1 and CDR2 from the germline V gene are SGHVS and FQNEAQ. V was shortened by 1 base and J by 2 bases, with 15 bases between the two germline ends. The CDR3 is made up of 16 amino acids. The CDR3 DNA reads TGTGCCAGCAGCTTAGTTTCAGGGGTCTCGCCCTACGAGCAGTACGTC. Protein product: CASSLVSGVSPYEQYV.

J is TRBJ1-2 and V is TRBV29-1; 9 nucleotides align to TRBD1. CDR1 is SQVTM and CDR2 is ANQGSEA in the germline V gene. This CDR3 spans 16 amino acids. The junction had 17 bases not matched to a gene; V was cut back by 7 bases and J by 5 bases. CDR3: CSEGGQGHSGGYGYTF. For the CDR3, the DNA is TGCAGCGAAGGTGGACAGGGGCATAGCGGGGGGTATGGCTACACCTTC.

The CDR3 DNA reads TGCGCCAGCAGCCAAGATATATCAGTTCGATATAATGGCTACACCTTC. This codes for CASSQDISVRYNGYTF. The chain carries TRBV4-1 and TRBJ1-2; D gene ambiguous. Trimming removed 0 bases from V and 6 bases from J, with 17 bases in between. Germline CDR1 and CDR2: MGHRA and YSYEKL. The CDR3 contains 16 residues.

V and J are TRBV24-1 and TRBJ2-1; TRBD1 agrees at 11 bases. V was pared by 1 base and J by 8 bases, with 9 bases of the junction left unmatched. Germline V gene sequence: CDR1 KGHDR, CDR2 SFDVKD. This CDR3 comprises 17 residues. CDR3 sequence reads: CATSDFRGQGVRDEQFF. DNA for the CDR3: TGTGCCACCAGTGATTTTAGGGGACAGGGGGTTCGGGATGAGCAGTTCTTC.

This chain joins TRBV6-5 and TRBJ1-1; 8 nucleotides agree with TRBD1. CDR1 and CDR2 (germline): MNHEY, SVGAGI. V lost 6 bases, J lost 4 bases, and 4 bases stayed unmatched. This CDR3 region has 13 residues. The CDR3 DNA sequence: TGTGCCAGCAGGACAGGGGTGAGCACTGAAGCTTTCTTT. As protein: CASRTGVSTEAFF.

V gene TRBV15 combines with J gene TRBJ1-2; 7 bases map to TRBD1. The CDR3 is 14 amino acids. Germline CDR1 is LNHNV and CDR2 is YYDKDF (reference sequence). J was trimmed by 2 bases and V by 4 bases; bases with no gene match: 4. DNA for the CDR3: TGTGCCACCAGCATCCGGGACAGAAACTATGGCTACACCTTC. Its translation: CATSIRDRNYGYTF.

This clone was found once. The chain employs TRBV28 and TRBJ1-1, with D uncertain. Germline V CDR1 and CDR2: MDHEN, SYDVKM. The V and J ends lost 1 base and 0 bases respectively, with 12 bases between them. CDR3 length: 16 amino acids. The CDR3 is CASSLLPDEMNTEAFF. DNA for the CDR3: TGTGCCAGCAGTTTATTGCCTGATGAGATGAACACTGAAGCTTTCTTT.

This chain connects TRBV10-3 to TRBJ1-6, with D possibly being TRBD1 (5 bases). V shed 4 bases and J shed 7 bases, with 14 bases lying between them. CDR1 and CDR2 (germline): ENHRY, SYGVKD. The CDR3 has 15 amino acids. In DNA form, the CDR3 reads TGTGCCATCAGTGGTAGGGGAGGGGAGAATTCACCCCTCCACTTT. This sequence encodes CAISGRGGENSPLHF.

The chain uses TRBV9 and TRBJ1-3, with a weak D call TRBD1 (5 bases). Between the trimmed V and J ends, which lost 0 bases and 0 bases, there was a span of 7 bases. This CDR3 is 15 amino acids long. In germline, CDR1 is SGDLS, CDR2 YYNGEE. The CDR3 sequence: CASSVEGNSGNTIYF. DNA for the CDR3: TGTGCCAGCAGCGTAGAGGGGAACTCTGGAAACACCATATATTTT.

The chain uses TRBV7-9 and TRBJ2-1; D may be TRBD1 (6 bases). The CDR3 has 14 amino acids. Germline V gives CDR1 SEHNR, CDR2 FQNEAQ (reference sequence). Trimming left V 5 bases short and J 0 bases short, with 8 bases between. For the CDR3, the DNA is TGTGCCAGCAGCCAGGGGAGCTCCTACAATGAGCAGTTCTTC. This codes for CASSQGSSYNEQFF.

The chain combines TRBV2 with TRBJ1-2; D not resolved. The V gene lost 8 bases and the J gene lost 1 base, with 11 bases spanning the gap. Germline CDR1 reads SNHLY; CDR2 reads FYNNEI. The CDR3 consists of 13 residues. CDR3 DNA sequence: TGTGCCAGCGTTCCCAAGCTTAACTATGGCTACACCTTC. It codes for CASVPKLNYGYTF.

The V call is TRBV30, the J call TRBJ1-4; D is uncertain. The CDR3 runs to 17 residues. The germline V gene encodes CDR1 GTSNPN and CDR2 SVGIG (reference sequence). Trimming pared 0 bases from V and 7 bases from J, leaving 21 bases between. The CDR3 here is CAWSVPPLRSLSEKLFF. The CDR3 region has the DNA TGTGCCTGGAGTGTACCCCCCCTTCGGTCGTTGAGTGAAAAACTGTTTTTT.

Here the CDR3 reads CSVDLRGGRVTETQYF. CDR3 in DNA: TGCAGCGTTGACCTCCGGGGGGGCCGGGTGACAGAGACCCAGTACTTC. The chain links TRBV29-1 to TRBJ2-5; 8 bases align to TRBD2. The CDR3 consists of 16 residues. With 3 bases clipped from V and 4 bases from J, the junction kept 13 bases outside the gene matches. Germline loops: CDR1 SQVTM, CDR2 ANQGSEA.

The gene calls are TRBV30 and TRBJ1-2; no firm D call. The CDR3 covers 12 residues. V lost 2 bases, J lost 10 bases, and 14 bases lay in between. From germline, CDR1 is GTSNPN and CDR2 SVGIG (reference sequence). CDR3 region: CAWSLRGRLYTF. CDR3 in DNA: TGTGCCTGGAGTCTACGAGGCAGACTCTACACCTTC.

The CDR3 DNA reads TGTGCCAGTACGCACAGGACAAGAATTGCGAATGGCTACACCTTC. It is translated as CASTHRTRIANGYTF. The chain is built from TRBV19 and TRBJ1-2; perhaps TRBD1 as D (5 bases). The length of the CDR3 is 15 residues. The V gene's germline CDR1 is LNHDA and CDR2 SQIVND (reference sequence). The V end lost 7 bases, the J end lost 6 bases, and 21 bases lay between the germline ends. The full variable domain, with the rest looked up from reference TRBV19 and TRBJ1-2, is DGGITQSPKYLFRKEGQNVTLSCEQNLNHDAMYWYRQDPGQGLRLIYYSQIVNDFQKGDIAEGYSVSREKKESFPLTVTSAQKNPTAFYLCASTHRTRIANGYTFGSGTRLTVV.

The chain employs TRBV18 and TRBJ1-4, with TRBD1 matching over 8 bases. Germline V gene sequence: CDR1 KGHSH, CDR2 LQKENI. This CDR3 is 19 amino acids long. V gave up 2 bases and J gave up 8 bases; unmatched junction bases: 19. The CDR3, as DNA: TGTGCCAGCTCACCAACCGGGGCAGGGGGCGCGCTGGGTGGAGAAAAACTGTTTTTT. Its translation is CASSPTGAGGALGGEKLFF.

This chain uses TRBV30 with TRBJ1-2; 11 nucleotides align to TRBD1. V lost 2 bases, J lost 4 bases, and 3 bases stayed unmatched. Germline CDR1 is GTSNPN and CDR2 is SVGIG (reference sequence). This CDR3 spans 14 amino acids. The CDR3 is CAWSPGTGGYGYTF. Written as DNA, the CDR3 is TGTGCCTGGAGTCCCGGGACAGGGGGCTATGGCTACACCTTC.

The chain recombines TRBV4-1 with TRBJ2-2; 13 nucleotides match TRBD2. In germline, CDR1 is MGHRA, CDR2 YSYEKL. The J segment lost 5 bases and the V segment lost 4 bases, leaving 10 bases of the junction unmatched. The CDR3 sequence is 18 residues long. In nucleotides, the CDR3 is TGCGCCAGCAGCCGAGAACTAGCGGGGGGGCCGGGAACCGGGGAGCTGTTTTTT. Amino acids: CASSRELAGGPGTGELFF.

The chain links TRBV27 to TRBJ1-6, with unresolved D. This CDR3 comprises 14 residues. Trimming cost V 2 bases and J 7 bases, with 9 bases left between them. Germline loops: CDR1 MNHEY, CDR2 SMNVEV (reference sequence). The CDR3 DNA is TGTGCCAGCAGTTTACGTGGGCCCAATTCACCCCTCCACTTT. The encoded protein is CASSLRGPNSPLHF.

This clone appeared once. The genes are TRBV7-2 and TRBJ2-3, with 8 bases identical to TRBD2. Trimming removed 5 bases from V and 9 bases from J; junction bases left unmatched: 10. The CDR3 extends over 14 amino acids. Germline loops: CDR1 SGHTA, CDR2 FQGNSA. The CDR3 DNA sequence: TGTGCCAGCAGCGTCACTAGCGGAGCACGCACGCAGTATTTT. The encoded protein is CASSVTSGARTQYF.